Listed below are T cell receptor beta chains from one sample, sequenced in a study of blood T cell repertoires in COVID-19. The protocol was immunoSEQ multiplex PCR, while the TCRdb copy is restricted to in-frame clones and leaves out a portion. The sample includes some 260,000 clones, around 90% seen only once; the top ten take approximately 2%. The sequencing sample was made of PBMCs or T cells enriched from blood (not recorded which). Receptor source: a woman aged 18-29 years who had recovered from COVID-19. The conserved cysteine and the conserved F or W are not part of the CDR3 here. D genes are given only for firm matches.

v_call: TRBV20-1; j_call: TRBJ2-3; d_call: TRBD2; cdr3_aa: SASTTLLAGYTDTQY
v_call: TRBV15; j_call: TRBJ2-2; d_call: -; cdr3_aa: ATSRDGSSGTGELF
v_call: TRBV5-4; j_call: TRBJ2-5; d_call: -; cdr3_aa: ASSLGHNQETQY
v_call: TRBV5-4; j_call: TRBJ2-3; d_call: -; cdr3_aa: ASRVRGGTDTQY
v_call: TRBV11-2; j_call: TRBJ2-7; d_call: -; cdr3_aa: ASRPQGNPYEQY
v_call: TRBV6-5; j_call: TRBJ1-5; d_call: -; cdr3_aa: AGPPEQPQH
v_call: TRBV12-5; j_call: TRBJ1-2; d_call: TRBD1; cdr3_aa: ASVGQGRGGYT
v_call: TRBV2; j_call: TRBJ1-1; d_call: -; cdr3_aa: ASSEAPRVNTEAF
v_call: TRBV7-2; j_call: TRBJ1-5; d_call: -; cdr3_aa: ASSPRRGEQPQH
v_call: TRBV27; j_call: TRBJ2-7; d_call: TRBD1; cdr3_aa: ASSLEWTGENEQY
v_call: TRBV7-3; j_call: TRBJ2-2; d_call: -; cdr3_aa: ASSQVASTGELF
v_call: TRBV3-1/TRBV3-2; j_call: TRBJ2-3; d_call: -; cdr3_aa: ASSQTVTSTDTQY
v_call: TRBV7-9; j_call: TRBJ1-6; d_call: -; cdr3_aa: ASSADSYNSPLH
v_call: TRBV5-4; j_call: TRBJ1-2; d_call: -; cdr3_aa: ASSQSNYGYT
v_call: TRBV7-6; j_call: TRBJ2-3; d_call: -; cdr3_aa: ASSLGVEVPDTQY
v_call: TRBV5-5; j_call: TRBJ2-7; d_call: -; cdr3_aa: ASSLEQATASYEQY
v_call: TRBV19; j_call: TRBJ1-2; d_call: TRBD1; cdr3_aa: ASSGTGGADGYT
v_call: TRBV4-1; j_call: TRBJ1-1; d_call: TRBD1; cdr3_aa: ASSDLGTGTEAF
v_call: TRBV3-1/TRBV3-2; j_call: TRBJ1-2; d_call: -; cdr3_aa: ASSQGPGVGGYT
v_call: TRBV5-1; j_call: TRBJ1-2; d_call: -; cdr3_aa: ASRVDRDYGYT
v_call: TRBV28; j_call: TRBJ1-1; d_call: TRBD1; cdr3_aa: ASSTTSDREDTEAF
v_call: TRBV5-6; j_call: TRBJ2-7; d_call: -; cdr3_aa: ASSDWTKTMGYEQY
v_call: TRBV7-2; j_call: TRBJ1-6; d_call: -; cdr3_aa: ASSNRRRQRNSPLH
v_call: TRBV2; j_call: TRBJ1-5; d_call: TRBD1; cdr3_aa: ASSAYRDRGYQPQH
v_call: TRBV19; j_call: TRBJ1-1; d_call: TRBD1; cdr3_aa: ASSMGQGGTEAF
v_call: TRBV18; j_call: TRBJ2-1; d_call: -; cdr3_aa: ASSPGPIDQQF
v_call: TRBV4-1; j_call: TRBJ2-6; d_call: -; cdr3_aa: ASTSGANVLT
v_call: TRBV5-1; j_call: TRBJ1-2; d_call: -; cdr3_aa: ASSLGGTKDGYT
v_call: TRBV15; j_call: TRBJ1-2; d_call: -; cdr3_aa: ATSRVGVGGYT
v_call: TRBV5-1; j_call: TRBJ2-2; d_call: TRBD1; cdr3_aa: ASETGSTGELF
v_call: TRBV6-5; j_call: TRBJ1-4; d_call: TRBD1; cdr3_aa: ASSSDRRNEKLF
v_call: TRBV7-3; j_call: TRBJ1-4; d_call: TRBD1; cdr3_aa: ASSSRDRAKGGGEKLF
v_call: TRBV5-1; j_call: TRBJ2-7; d_call: -; cdr3_aa: ASSLVPSYEQY
v_call: TRBV11-3; j_call: TRBJ2-3; d_call: TRBD2; cdr3_aa: ASSPILAGVFFVDTQY
v_call: TRBV6-2/TRBV6-3; j_call: TRBJ2-1; d_call: TRBD2; cdr3_aa: ASSSGLVGEQF
v_call: TRBV2; j_call: TRBJ2-7; d_call: TRBD1; cdr3_aa: ASQPSSGTGLYEQY
v_call: TRBV7-9; j_call: TRBJ1-1; d_call: -; cdr3_aa: ASSFGDTEAF
v_call: TRBV28; j_call: TRBJ2-7; d_call: TRBD2; cdr3_aa: ASSFSSGRYEQY
v_call: TRBV5-1; j_call: TRBJ1-2; d_call: -; cdr3_aa: ASSLDGGNYGYT
v_call: TRBV2; j_call: TRBJ1-5; d_call: -; cdr3_aa: ASSFPDGKGQPQH
v_call: TRBV28; j_call: TRBJ1-2; d_call: -; cdr3_aa: ASRLSLDYGYT
v_call: TRBV24-1; j_call: TRBJ1-1; d_call: -; cdr3_aa: ATSASENTEAF
v_call: TRBV2; j_call: TRBJ1-6; d_call: TRBD1; cdr3_aa: ASMLMDRVTEDSPLH
v_call: TRBV6-5; j_call: TRBJ1-2; d_call: -; cdr3_aa: ASSSWDILNYGYT
v_call: TRBV12-3/TRBV12-4; j_call: TRBJ1-5; d_call: -; cdr3_aa: ASSSDQPQH
v_call: TRBV7-8; j_call: TRBJ2-7; d_call: TRBD1; cdr3_aa: ASSPRDRVREQY
v_call: TRBV5-5; j_call: TRBJ2-1; d_call: -; cdr3_aa: ASSSGAPSRYNEQF
v_call: TRBV19; j_call: TRBJ1-5; d_call: TRBD1; cdr3_aa: ASSKGTVYNQPQH
v_call: TRBV7-9; j_call: TRBJ1-2; d_call: TRBD1; cdr3_aa: ASSLGTGLNYGYT
v_call: TRBV5-1; j_call: TRBJ1-1; d_call: -; cdr3_aa: ASSPQGNTEAF
v_call: TRBV11-3; j_call: TRBJ2-7; d_call: -; cdr3_aa: ASSVQATYEQY
v_call: TRBV9; j_call: TRBJ2-3; d_call: TRBD2; cdr3_aa: ASSPRTSATTDTQY
v_call: TRBV10-3; j_call: TRBJ1-2; d_call: -; cdr3_aa: AIRQKNFGYT
v_call: TRBV27; j_call: TRBJ2-3; d_call: TRBD2; cdr3_aa: ASSLSTSGNTDTQY
v_call: TRBV18; j_call: TRBJ2-3; d_call: -; cdr3_aa: ASSPGGRRSTDTQY
v_call: TRBV6-6; j_call: TRBJ1-1; d_call: TRBD1; cdr3_aa: ASRTGTVEAF
v_call: TRBV7-9; j_call: TRBJ2-6; d_call: TRBD2; cdr3_aa: ASNQGLAGGPGANVLT
v_call: TRBV6-5; j_call: TRBJ2-1; d_call: TRBD2; cdr3_aa: ASTLVPSGGNEQF
v_call: TRBV6-5; j_call: TRBJ1-1; d_call: -; cdr3_aa: ASSRRGKAF
v_call: TRBV7-8; j_call: TRBJ1-5; d_call: -; cdr3_aa: ASSWTDNNQPQH